Listed below are T cell receptor beta chains from one sample, sequenced in a study of shared clonotypes between healthy human individuals. TCRdb keeps only in-frame clones here, not all; method: immunoSEQ multiplex PCR. The table shows about 700,000 clones, with about 91% occurring only once. The sample consisted of naive CD8+ T cells sorted from blood. These receptors were collected from a man aged 25 to 40 in good health. The conserved cysteine and the conserved F or W are not part of the CDR3 here. Each record gives: J gene, V gene, CDR3 protein.

j_call: TRBJ2-7; v_call: TRBV6-6; cdr3_aa: ASSYSGGDLREQY
j_call: TRBJ2-3; v_call: TRBV28; cdr3_aa: ASSLLLGAFTDTQY
j_call: TRBJ1-2; v_call: TRBV5-1; cdr3_aa: ASSPVEAGYGYT
j_call: TRBJ1-3; v_call: TRBV5-5; cdr3_aa: ASSLEEPANSGNTIY
j_call: TRBJ1-2; v_call: TRBV2; cdr3_aa: ASRGYGYT
j_call: TRBJ2-3; v_call: TRBV9; cdr3_aa: ASSVVGRATDTQY
j_call: TRBJ2-7; v_call: TRBV11-2; cdr3_aa: ASSLVAAYEQY
j_call: TRBJ2-5; v_call: TRBV19; cdr3_aa: ASSMGVRTSEETQY
j_call: TRBJ1-5; v_call: TRBV9; cdr3_aa: ASSVDGRVNQPQH
j_call: TRBJ2-7; v_call: TRBV29-1; cdr3_aa: SVRGGTRNEQY
j_call: TRBJ2-3; v_call: TRBV6-6; cdr3_aa: ASSYTTTDTQY
j_call: TRBJ2-7; v_call: TRBV7-9; cdr3_aa: ASTTQVQGYEQY
j_call: TRBJ2-1; v_call: TRBV9; cdr3_aa: ASSVAEDMMTGKTYNEQF
j_call: TRBJ2-7; v_call: TRBV9; cdr3_aa: ASSGSAGLALYEQY
j_call: TRBJ2-7; v_call: TRBV5-1; cdr3_aa: ATCSGTGFDEQY
j_call: TRBJ2-7; v_call: TRBV15; cdr3_aa: ATSRMRQYEQY
j_call: TRBJ2-7; v_call: TRBV27; cdr3_aa: ASSSSDFYEQY
j_call: TRBJ1-5; v_call: TRBV4-2; cdr3_aa: ASSPNPLDRSNQPQH
j_call: TRBJ1-4; v_call: TRBV29-1; cdr3_aa: SVRDRDEKLF
j_call: TRBJ1-5; v_call: TRBV28; cdr3_aa: ASSSTGGAYIQPQH
j_call: TRBJ2-7; v_call: TRBV7-2; cdr3_aa: ASSMTDSYEQY
j_call: TRBJ2-7; v_call: TRBV4-2; cdr3_aa: ASSPHGGEAYEQY
j_call: TRBJ1-1; v_call: TRBV10-3; cdr3_aa: AISDGGNTEAF
j_call: TRBJ2-7; v_call: TRBV27; cdr3_aa: ASSLVLGSSYEQY
j_call: TRBJ1-1; v_call: TRBV9; cdr3_aa: ASSPSGGEEVF
j_call: TRBJ2-1; v_call: TRBV19; cdr3_aa: ASSSGTSGIYNEQF
j_call: TRBJ2-1; v_call: TRBV15; cdr3_aa: ATSIKRTGGHEQF
j_call: TRBJ2-3; v_call: TRBV7-2; cdr3_aa: ASSFIAGNTDTQY
j_call: TRBJ2-1; v_call: TRBV27; cdr3_aa: ASERSGRYNEQF
j_call: TRBJ2-3; v_call: TRBV5-1; cdr3_aa: ASSSTRGTGDTQY
j_call: TRBJ2-6; v_call: TRBV7-9; cdr3_aa: ASSLEAIGRSSGANVLT
j_call: TRBJ1-1; v_call: TRBV6-1; cdr3_aa: ASIETEAF
j_call: TRBJ2-1; v_call: TRBV7-9; cdr3_aa: ASSSNRDSSYNEQF
j_call: TRBJ2-1; v_call: TRBV18; cdr3_aa: ASSSSGRVNEQF
j_call: TRBJ2-1; v_call: TRBV5-1; cdr3_aa: ASSLGLAGEDEQF
j_call: TRBJ2-2; v_call: TRBV27; cdr3_aa: ATGERGLAGGGTGELF
j_call: TRBJ1-1; v_call: TRBV11-3; cdr3_aa: ASSLGTGGRADTEAF
j_call: TRBJ2-7; v_call: TRBV4-1; cdr3_aa: ASSQDLGLPDGQY
j_call: TRBJ2-7; v_call: TRBV9; cdr3_aa: ASSPQRSQGAPYEQY
j_call: TRBJ2-1; v_call: TRBV9; cdr3_aa: ASSAGQTSYNEQF
j_call: TRBJ2-7; v_call: TRBV14; cdr3_aa: ASSTDRGHLLYEQY
j_call: TRBJ2-7; v_call: TRBV6-1; cdr3_aa: ASNPLGGSPYEQY
j_call: TRBJ2-1; v_call: TRBV29-1; cdr3_aa: SVETSVSSYNEQF
j_call: TRBJ1-4; v_call: TRBV7-6; cdr3_aa: ASSPGGRGNEKLF
j_call: TRBJ1-4; v_call: TRBV4-1; cdr3_aa: ASSLELDGEKLF
j_call: TRBJ2-1; v_call: TRBV7-6; cdr3_aa: ASSSGEDNEQF
j_call: TRBJ2-1; v_call: TRBV7-9; cdr3_aa: ASSLGTSGSYGQF